This T cell receptor (beta chain) was sequenced for a study of chemoradiotherapy in HPV16-positive cancers. Study-wide context: Functional T-cell assays on a couple of HPV16-positive patients' cells defined candidate HPV-specific clones and common TCR motifs. Findings of the study overall: HPV-specific T cells were functionally defined from only a couple of HPV16-positive patients. Candidate HPV-specific clones and E7-related TCR motifs grew in tumor during treatment.

Germline V CDR1 and CDR2: SGHNT, YENEEA. The V end was cut by 4 bases, the J end by 5 bases, with 6 bases between. CDR3 length: 11 residues. Clones were read by immunoSEQ multiplex PCR, and TCRdb kept only the in-frame ones, dropping some. This table holds about 32,000 clones, 88% found once. Over chemoradiotherapy, repertoires were sampled more than once. Points on this clone: Antigen: not known.

The receptor's source is a human donor with HPV-associated anogenital cancer. The starting material was blood, obtained from a patient who underwent chemoradiotherapy. The chain is built from TRBV11-3 and TRBJ2-7, with D tentatively TRBD2 (5 bases). The CDR3 protein is CASSSGNEQYF. The CDR3 DNA reads as TGTGCCAGCAGCTCCGGGAACGAGCAGTACTTC.